The sequence of this T cell receptor (beta chain) was determined in a study of shared clonotypes between healthy human individuals. Overall study results and limits: Generation probability values for non-shared clonotypes were lower than those for clonotypes shared by all four donors.

Looked up from germline, CDR1 is LNHDA and CDR2 is SQIVND (reference sequence). The V and J ends lost 9 bases and 2 bases, in that order; junction bases with no gene match: 6. This CDR3 comprises 13 residues. In the study's own analysis: Sequence data from immunoSEQ were junction-only and lacked quality scores; consequently, filtering differed. Data came from immunoSEQ multiplex PCR; TCRdb stores just in-frame clones and leaves some out. The DNA gave D and trimming, while V, J and clone size come from that table. This sample has roughly 2,300,000 clones; 85% to 95% occur once, and the top ten carry about 0.36%. Concerning this clone: The antigen remains undetermined. Different DNA sequences within this sample yield the same CDR3.

The chain employs TRBV19 and TRBJ1-1, with 7 bases aligning to TRBD1. The source material was naive CD4+ T cells from PBMCs. Described subset: CD45RA+ positively selected. This TCR was recovered from a man aged 18 to 29 in good health. Some clones in this sample may be carry-over from other donors' samples. This chain's CDR3 is CASSRQGNTEAFF. CDR3 bases: TGTGCCAGCTCTAGACAGGGAAACACTGAAGCTTTCTTT.